Each of the 22 T cell receptor beta chains below was sequenced from the same sample in a study of T-cell reconstitution after alpha-beta-depleted transplantation in children (dated by TCRdb to between 2015 and 2016). This specimen's treatment or condition label, per the study, means: allogeneic hematopoietic cell transplantation with graft depleted of TCRalphabeta T cells and CD19 B cells. Receptor libraries were prepared by PCR. Reads for this sample came from an Illumina HiSeq 2500. TCR library preparation used molecular barcoding, with unique molecular identifiers applied to normalize quantification of the TCRbeta repertoire. TCRdb reworked the public reads: Q25 trimming with fastp, MiXCR clone assembly, productive beta chains retained. Entries are consolidated by CDR3 protein sequence, retaining the most common genes and DNA. Across this sample there are hundreds of thousands of distinct CDR3 sequences, with approximately 13% seen only once. Roughly 2.3% of the sample is taken by the ten largest.

The sequences come from PBMCs, mostly from graft donor cells, collected 360 days after TCRalphabeta/CD19-depleted stem cell transplant. These TCRs come from a male patient aged 5 to 17 who had a stem cell transplant for acute myeloid leukemia, so the T cells may come from the graft donor.

This clonotype was seen a handful of times. The chain combines TRBV30 with TRBJ2-7; D uncertain. V lost 2 bases and J 1 base, leaving 12 bases between the germline ends. Per germline, CDR1 GTSNPN and CDR2 SVGIG (reference sequence). The CDR3 contains 14 residues. The CDR3 DNA is TGTGCCTGGAGTTTGGGCAGCTTGTCCTACGAGCAGTACTTC. Translating it yields CAWSLGSLSYEQYF.

This clonotype was observed a handful of times. CDR3 loop: CASSSIAGLYNEQFF. The CDR3 coding sequence is TGTGCCAGCAGTTCAATAGCGGGACTCTACAATGAGCAGTTCTTC. V and J are TRBV28 and TRBJ2-1, with TRBD2 matching over 8 bases. The CDR3 has 15 residues. Looked up from germline, CDR1 is MDHEN and CDR2 is SYDVKM. V lost 4 bases and J lost 3; bases outside the gene matches: 5.

This clonotype has a handful of counts. This sequence joins TRBV6-1 and TRBJ2-1; 7 nucleotides align to TRBD1. The germline V gene has CDR1 MNHNS and CDR2 SASEGT. There are 15 residues in the CDR3. After removal of 6 bases from V and 1 base from J, the junction contained 6 bases not matched to a gene. CDR3 sequence reads: CASSSGTVSYNEQFF. CDR3 DNA: TGTGCCAGCAGCTCCGGGACAGTTTCCTACAATGAGCAGTTCTTC.

CDR3 protein: CASSLGPLIDSYNEQFF. As DNA, the CDR3 is TGTGCCAGCAGCTTAGGCCCCCTAATCGACTCCTACAATGAGCAGTTCTTC. This chain joins TRBV7-9 and TRBJ2-1; D uncertain. The V gene's germline CDR1 is SEHNR and CDR2 FQNEAQ (reference sequence). Trimming pared 1 base from V and 0 bases from J, leaving 13 bases between. The CDR3 spans 17 residues.

The sample holds a few counts of this clonotype. This sequence joins TRBV5-1 and TRBJ2-3; 11 bases map to TRBD1. V lost 7 bases and J lost 0; bases outside the gene matches: 13. The germline gives CDR1 SGHRS, CDR2 YFSETQ. The CDR3 is 18 amino acids. The CDR3 nucleotides are TGCGCCAGCCTTCCGGACAGGGGGCGCGAAGGGAGCACAGATACGCAGTATTTT. It translates to CASLPDRGREGSTDTQYF.

This chain links TRBV4-3 with TRBJ2-7; 14 nucleotides align to TRBD2. The V gene end was trimmed by 4 bases and the J gene end by 6 bases; junction bases not matched to a gene: 2. CDR1 and CDR2 (germline): LGHNA, YSLEER. This CDR3 is 14 amino acids long. Here the CDR3 DNA reads TGCGCCAGCAGCCGACTAGCGGGAGGGGGCGAGCAGTACTTC. It codes for CASSRLAGGGEQYF.

This clonotype was counted ten times or more. The genes are TRBV28 and TRBJ2-7; 8 bases agree with TRBD2. CDR1 is MDHEN, CDR2 SYDVKM, per germline. The CDR3 totals 15 residues. The V gene end was trimmed by 5 bases and the J gene end by 0 bases; junction bases not matched to a gene: 6. The CDR3 region has the DNA TGTGCCAGCAGTCAAACCGGGACTAGCTCCTACGAGCAGTACTTC. Encoded protein: CASSQTGTSSYEQYF.

This clonotype was counted between two and nine times. This chain connects TRBV5-1 to TRBJ2-5; TRBD2 might be the D (5 bases). CDR1 and CDR2 (germline): SGHRS, YFSETQ. V shed 2 bases and J shed 5 bases, with 10 bases lying between them. The CDR3 has 13 amino acids. CDR3 in DNA: TGCGCCAGCAGCTTAGCTAGCAGGGAGACCCAGTACTTC. It translates to CASSLASRETQYF.

Only a few counts were recorded for this clonotype. V and J are TRBV7-9 and TRBJ1-4; D call uncertain. There are 13 residues in the CDR3. The V end was cut by 5 bases, the J end by 5 bases, with 9 bases between. Germline V lookup: CDR1 SEHNR, CDR2 FQNEAQ (reference sequence). The CDR3 is CASSIRTNEKLFF. The CDR3 region has the DNA TGTGCCAGCAGCATTCGGACGAATGAAAAACTGTTTTTT.

This clonotype was counted only a few times. The rearrangement uses TRBV12-3 or TRBV12-4 and TRBJ2-3; either TRBD1 or TRBD2 may fit D (5 bases each). The germline V and J ends were trimmed by 4 bases and 0 bases, with 17 bases remaining between them. CDR3 length equals 17 residues. This CDR3 is CASSYRLGGDSTDTQYF. In DNA form, the CDR3 reads TGTGCCAGCAGTTACCGTCTTGGGGGAGATAGCACAGATACGCAGTATTTT.

This chain uses TRBV5-6 with TRBJ2-5, with 12 positions matching TRBD2. Unmatched junction bases numbered 9, after V lost 7 bases and J lost 2 bases. Germline CDR1 SGHDT, CDR2 YYEEEE. CDR3 length equals 16 residues. CDR3 region: CASGWRGLAGQETQYF. The CDR3 coding sequence is TGTGCCAGCGGGTGGCGAGGACTAGCGGGACAAGAGACCCAGTACTTC.

This clonotype was picked up many times. The genes are TRBV4-3 and TRBJ2-1; D remains ambiguous. There are 17 residues in the CDR3. V lost 1 base, J lost 0 bases, and 13 bases lay in between. Looked up from germline, CDR1 is LGHNA and CDR2 is YSLEER. The CDR3 sequence: CASSQGAGVASYNEQFF. The CDR3 nucleotides read TGCGCCAGCAGCCAAGGCGCTGGGGTTGCCTCCTACAATGAGCAGTTCTTC.

Many counts were recorded for this clonotype. The V call is TRBV5-1, the J call TRBJ2-7, with 11 bases that match TRBD2. After removal of 4 bases from V and 5 bases from J, the junction contained 8 bases not matched to a gene. Per germline, CDR1 SGHRS and CDR2 YFSETQ. This CDR3 has 15 residues. DNA for the CDR3: TGCGCCAGCAGCCCCTCACTAGCGGGAGTGGACGAGCAGTACTTC. Its translation is CASSPSLAGVDEQYF.

In regard to this clonotype: A read error is possible here, since a much larger clone lies one base away. The V and J genes are TRBV5-1 and TRBJ2-1, with D perhaps TRBD1 or TRBD2 (5 bases each). Trimming stripped 8 bases from V and 4 bases from J, with 19 bases between. The CDR3 is 15 residues long. Germline CDR1 SGHRS, CDR2 YFSETQ. The CDR3 nucleotides are TGCGCCAGGAGTTACGCCGGGACCGCTTACAATGAGCAGTTCTTC. Its protein is CARSYAGTAYNEQFF.

In its sample, this clonotype was seen a few times. This rearrangement joins TRBV6-2 or TRBV6-3 to TRBJ2-7; D is perhaps TRBD2 (5 bases). This CDR3 is 15 amino acids long. V shed 7 bases and J shed 5 bases, with 21 bases lying between them. Germline values: CDR1 MNHEY, CDR2 SVGEGT. CDR3 protein: CASTRGLALRDEQYF. The CDR3 nucleotides are TGTGCCAGCACCCGAGGACTGGCCCTTCGAGACGAGCAGTACTTC.

In regard to this clonotype: Since a much larger clone is just one base distant, this may be a read error. This chain joins TRBV2 and TRBJ2-3; weak D call: TRBD1 (6 bases). Germline loops: CDR1 SNHLY, CDR2 FYNNEI. The CDR3 runs 9 residues. In DNA form, the CDR3 reads TGTGCCATCAGTTGGGGGCACGATTTT. This gives the protein CAISWGHDF.

The J gene is TRBJ2-1, the V gene TRBV7-2; perhaps TRBD2 as D (6 bases). CDR1 SGHTA and CDR2 FQGNSA come from the germline V gene. V lost 1 base and J lost 6, with 16 bases in between. The CDR3 is 16 residues long. The CDR3 sequence is CASSLDGRALRNEQFF. CDR3 sequence (DNA): TGTGCCAGCAGCTTAGACGGGAGAGCCCTTCGCAATGAGCAGTTCTTC. Drawing the rest from reference TRBV7-2 and TRBJ2-1, the complete variable domain is GAGVSQSPSNKVTEKGKDVELRCDPISGHTALYWYRQSLGQGLEFLIYFQGNSAPDKSGLPSDRFSAERTGGSVSTLTIQRTQQEDSAVYLCASSLDGRALRNEQFFGPGTRLTVL.

This sequence joins TRBV9 and TRBJ2-1; TRBD2 matches at 9 bases. Germline CDR1 and CDR2: SGDLS and YYNGEE. V shed 1 base and J 7 bases; nucleotides not matched to a gene: 6. This CDR3 has 15 amino acids. This CDR3 reads CASSVKAGGRNEQFF. The CDR3 nucleotides are TGTGCCAGCAGCGTAAAAGCGGGGGGCCGGAATGAGCAGTTCTTC. The full variable domain, completed using reference TRBV9 and TRBJ2-1, is DSGVTQTPKHLITATGQRVTLRCSPRSGDLSVYWYQQSLDQGLQFLIQYYNGEERAKGNILERFSAQQFPDLHSELNLSSLELGDSALYFCASSVKAGGRNEQFFGPGTRLTVL.

The chain employs TRBV7-9 and TRBJ2-1; D perhaps matches TRBD2 (6 bases). V gave up 8 bases and J gave up 2 bases, with 22 bases separating them. Germline lookup yields CDR1 SEHNR and CDR2 FQNEAQ (reference sequence). The CDR3 extends over 17 amino acids. CDR3 loop: CASLGNSISGTYNEQFF. The DNA for the CDR3 is TGTGCCAGCCTGGGAAACTCGATTAGCGGAACCTACAATGAGCAGTTCTTC.

This clonotype was recorded a few times. The chain uses TRBV12-3 or TRBV12-4 and TRBJ2-7; TRBD2 matches 7 bases. Trimming at V came to 0 bases and at J to 3 bases, leaving 8 bases not matched to a gene. CDR3 length: 16 amino acids. The CDR3 DNA follows: TGTGCCAGCAGTTTAGCGCTGGGGGGGGAAGGCTACGAGCAGTACTTC. Translating it yields CASSLALGGEGYEQYF.

The chain recombines TRBV20-1 with TRBJ2-3, with no clear D. Trimming stripped 3 bases from V and 2 bases from J, with 18 bases between. The CDR3 is 16 amino acids. Germline CDR1 reads DFQATT; CDR2 reads SNEGSKA (reference sequence). The CDR3 bases are TGCAGTGCTAGTGATGACTCTCACCATCTCACAGATACGCAGTATTTT. Translation gives CSASDDSHHLTDTQYF.

This clonotype occurred a few times. The chain uses TRBV27 and TRBJ1-2; 7 bases match TRBD1. The CDR3 loop spans 14 amino acids. Trimming cost V 3 bases and J 2 bases; bases outside gene matches: 3. The germline CDR1 and CDR2 sequences are MNHEY and SMNVEV (reference sequence). DNA for the CDR3: TGTGCCAGCAGTTTCGACAGGGACAACTATGGCTACACCTTC. Encoded protein: CASSFDRDNYGYTF.